This is a list of T cell receptor beta chains from one sample in a study of T cells in Graves' hyperthyroidism and ophthalmopathy. TCRdb re-called the multiplex PCR reads with MiXCR, one entry per CDR3 protein. The sample comprises under 350,000 distinct CDR3 sequences, roughly 13% of which are singletons, and 7.9% rests with the top ten. The sample consisted of blood. These receptors originate from a woman aged 40 to 49 with Graves' hyperthyroidism. CDR3s include the opening cysteine and the closing phenylalanine or tryptophan. The order of the fields is V gene, clone size, D gene, J gene, CDR3 protein, CDR3 DNA. D genes are given only for firm matches. Part of the rows lack a size; the others show once, few, many or a class for expanded clones.

>TRBV13|many|-|TRBJ2-5
CASSLARRGSETQYF
TGTGCCAGCAGCTTAGCGCGCAGGGGATCAGAGACCCAGTACTTC
>TRBV24-1|many|TRBD1|TRBJ2-1
CATSDNRGASAFNTYNEQFF
TGTGCCACCAGTGATAACAGGGGTGCCAGCGCGTTCAATACTTACAATGAGCAGTTCTTC
>TRBV2|many|-|TRBJ2-1
CASSEIILGEQFF
TGTGCCAGCAGTGAAATCATTCTGGGTGAGCAGTTCTTC
>TRBV30|many|-|TRBJ1-5
CAWSPGQHF
TGTGCCTGGAGCCCCGGCCAGCATTTT
>TRBV18|few|-|TRBJ1-5
CASSPARGSNQPQHF
TGTGCCAGCTCCCCCGCCCGGGGCAGCAATCAGCCCCAGCATTTT
>TRBV28|many|-|TRBJ1-2
CASSLRPLGYTF
TGTGCCAGCAGTTTAAGGCCTCTGGGCTACACCTTC
>TRBV7-9|many|TRBD2|TRBJ2-1
CASSSQAGGAYNEQFF
TGTGCCAGCAGCTCGCAAGCGGGAGGGGCCTACAATGAGCAGTTCTTC
>TRBV12-3/TRBV12-4|-|-|TRBJ1-1
CASSLDPAPRAGKAFF
TGTGCCAGCAGTTTGGACCCAGCTCCCAGGGCTGGCAAAGCTTTCTTT
>TRBV5-6|-|-|TRBJ2-5
CASSKNGETQYF
TGTGCCAGCAGCAAAAACGGGGAGACCCAGTACTTC
>TRBV25-1|-|-|TRBJ2-3
CASQGIREPGTQYF
TGTGCCAGCCAAGGCATCCGGGAACCGGGTACGCAGTATTTT
>TRBV4-2|-|-|TRBJ2-2
CASSQDIGAVTGELFF
TGTGCCAGCAGCCAAGATATCGGGGCTGTCACCGGGGAGCTGTTTTTT